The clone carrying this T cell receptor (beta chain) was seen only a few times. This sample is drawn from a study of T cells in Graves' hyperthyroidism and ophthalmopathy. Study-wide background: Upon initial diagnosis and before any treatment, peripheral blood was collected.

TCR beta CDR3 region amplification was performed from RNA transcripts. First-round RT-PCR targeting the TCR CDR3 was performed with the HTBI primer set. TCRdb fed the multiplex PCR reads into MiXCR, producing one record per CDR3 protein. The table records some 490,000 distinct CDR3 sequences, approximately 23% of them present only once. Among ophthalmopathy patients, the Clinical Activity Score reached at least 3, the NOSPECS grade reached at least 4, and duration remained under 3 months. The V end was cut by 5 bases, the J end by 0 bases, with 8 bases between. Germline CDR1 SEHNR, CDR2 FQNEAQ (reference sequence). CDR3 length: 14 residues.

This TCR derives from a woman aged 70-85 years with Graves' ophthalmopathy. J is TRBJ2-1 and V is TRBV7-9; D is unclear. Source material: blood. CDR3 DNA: TGTGCCAGCAGCCGGCTAGGCTCCTACAATGAGCAGTTCTTC. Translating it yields CASSRLGSYNEQFF. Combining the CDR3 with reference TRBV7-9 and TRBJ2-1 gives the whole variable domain DTGVSQNPRHKITKRGQNVTFRCDPISEHNRLYWYRQTLGQGPEFLTYFQNEAQLEKSRLLSDRFSAERPKGSFSTLEIQRTEQGDSAMYLCASSRLGSYNEQFFGPGTRLTVL.